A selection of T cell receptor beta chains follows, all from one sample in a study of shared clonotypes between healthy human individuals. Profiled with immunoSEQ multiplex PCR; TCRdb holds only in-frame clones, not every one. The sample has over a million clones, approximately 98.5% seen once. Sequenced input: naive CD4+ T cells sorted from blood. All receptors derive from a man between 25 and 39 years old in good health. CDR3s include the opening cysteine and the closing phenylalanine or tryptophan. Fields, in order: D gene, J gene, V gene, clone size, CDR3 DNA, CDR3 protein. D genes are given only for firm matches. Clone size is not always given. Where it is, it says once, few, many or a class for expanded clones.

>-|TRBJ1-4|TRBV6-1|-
TGTGCCAGCATCCCACAGGGTAGTGAAAAACTGTTTTTT
CASIPQGSEKLFF
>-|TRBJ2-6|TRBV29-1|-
TGCAGCGTTGGAGAGTTAAGCTCTGGGGCCAACGTCCTGACTTTC
CSVGELSSGANVLTF
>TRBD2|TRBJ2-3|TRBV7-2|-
TGTGCCAGCAGCCTCCAGCGGGACTTAAGCACAGATACGCAGTATTTT
CASSLQRDLSTDTQYF
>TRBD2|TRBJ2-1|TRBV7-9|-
TGTGCCAGCAGCACCAGACTAGCGGGAATCAAGGGTGAGCAGTTCTTC
CASSTRLAGIKGEQFF
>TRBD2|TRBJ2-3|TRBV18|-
TGTGCCAGCTCACCCTTAGCGGGAGGGAGCACAGATACGCAGTATTTT
CASSPLAGGSTDTQYF
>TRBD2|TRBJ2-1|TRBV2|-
TGTGCCAGCAGTCCGAGCGGGGAAAATGAGCAGTTCTTC
CASSPSGENEQFF
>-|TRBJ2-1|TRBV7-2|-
TGTGCCAGCAGCAAGGCACAATTGGGTGAGCAGTTCTTC
CASSKAQLGEQFF
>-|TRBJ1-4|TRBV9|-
TGTGCCAGCAGCGTAGGGGCGGGGGGTGAAAAACTGTTTTTT
CASSVGAGGEKLFF
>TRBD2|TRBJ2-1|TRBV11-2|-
TGTGCCAGCAGCTCGTTAACCCGACTAGCGGGAGTCCCAAATGAGCAGTTCTTC
CASSSLTRLAGVPNEQFF
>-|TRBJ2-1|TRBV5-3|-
TGTGCCAGAGTTGTGTTGGCGAATGGGTACAATGAGCAGTTCTTC
CARVVLANGYNEQFF
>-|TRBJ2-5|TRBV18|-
TGTGCCAGCTCACCAATCCCCGGGGTTCGGGAGACCCAGTACTTC
CASSPIPGVRETQYF
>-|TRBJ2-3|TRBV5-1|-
TGCGCCAGCACCCTGGTCAGGGCGAGCACAGATACGCAGTATTTT
CASTLVRASTDTQYF
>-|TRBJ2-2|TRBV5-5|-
TGTGCCAGCAATGGTGTCCCGGGAGTATACACCGGGGAGCTGTTTTTT
CASNGVPGVYTGELFF
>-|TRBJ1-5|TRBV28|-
TGTGCCAGCAGTTTACTAAACCAGCCCCAGCATTTT
CASSLLNQPQHF
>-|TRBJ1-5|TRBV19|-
TGTGCCAGTACCCAAGGAGGAGGGAGCAATCAGCCCCAGCATTTT
CASTQGGGSNQPQHF
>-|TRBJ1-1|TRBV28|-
TGTGCCAGCAGTTTACCCACGAGTAACACTGAAGCTTTCTTT
CASSLPTSNTEAFF
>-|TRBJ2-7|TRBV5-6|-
TGTGCCAGCAGCCTGTCCTTCGGCCTCTCCTACGAGCAGTACTTC
CASSLSFGLSYEQYF
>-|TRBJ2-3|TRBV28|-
TGTGCCAGCAGACCCCCCGAGGGGGAGCCGCAGTATTTT
CASRPPEGEPQYF
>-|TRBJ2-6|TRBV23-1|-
TGCGCCAGCAGTCGACTAACAGGGATCGGGGCCAACGTCCTGACTTTC
CASSRLTGIGANVLTF
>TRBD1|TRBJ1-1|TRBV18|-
TGTGCCAGCTCACGCCTTTCTACGGACAGGGGCACTGAAGCTTTCTTT
CASSRLSTDRGTEAFF
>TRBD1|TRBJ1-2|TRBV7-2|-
TGTGCCAGCAGTTCCTCAGGGGGTAAATTTGGCTACACCTTC
CASSSSGGKFGYTF
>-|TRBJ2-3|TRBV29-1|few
TGCAGCGTTGAGACAGCAACTAGCACAGATACGCAGTATTTT
CSVETATSTDTQYF
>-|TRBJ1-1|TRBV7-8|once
TGTGCCAGCAGCTCCCTGTCCGGGGGCGGCACTGAAGCTTTCTTT
CASSSLSGGGTEAFF